This TCR beta chain is drawn from a study of PD-L1 blockade in urothelial cancer. Study-level information: Analyses used blood from 3 weeks (second dose) and 6 weeks after treatment start. Overall study results and limits: Sub-median blood TCR clonality before treatment predicted longer survival.

Notes on this clone: Its antigen is as yet unknown.

Each PCR received spiked synthetic TCR analog templates. Generated by immunoSEQ multiplex PCR, the TCRdb table keeps only in-frame clones and is missing some. The sample consists of about 35,000 clones, almost 85% of them appearing once. CDR1 and CDR2 from the germline V gene are SGHRS and YFSETQ. The V gene end was trimmed by 5 bases and the J gene end by 2 bases; junction bases not matched to a gene: 12. The CDR3 consists of 16 residues. This sample comprised PBMCs, obtained around atezolizumab (anti-PD-L1) treatment. This chain connects TRBV5-1 to TRBJ2-7; 8 bases agree with TRBD2. This receptor was taken from a man between 65 and 85 years old with urothelial cancer. The CDR3 spells CASSREGRGGTYEQYF. DNA for the CDR3: TGCGCCAGCAGTCGGGAGGGCAGGGGAGGAACCTACGAGCAGTACTTC.